Sequencing of this TCR beta chain was carried out in a study of CD8 T cells in Susac syndrome. Study at large: Among the Susac syndrome patients who underwent sequencing, about 6 had clinically active disease, while eight or nine of them were in remission.

An amount of RNA that ranged from roughly 0.5 to 1 ug was reverse transcribed with random hexamers. From the immunoSEQ multiplex PCR reads, TCRdb called clonotypes with MiXCR, one entry per CDR3 protein. The sample shows 150,000 to 200,000 distinct CDR3 sequences, 90% to 95% of them seen only once. CDR1 is SGHRS and CDR2 is YFSETQ in the germline V gene. Trimming left V 0 bases short and J 6 bases short, with 10 bases between. CDR3 length: 14 amino acids. Both CD4+ and CD8+ T cells were negatively isolated, and TEMRA cells underwent FACS enrichment. The chain joins TRBV5-1 to TRBJ2-1; D gene unclear. The sequenced material came from CD4+ T cells from PBMCs. This TCR derives from a human donor with Susac syndrome. CDR3 residues: CASSLVPQTNEQFF. In nucleotides, the CDR3 is TGCGCCAGCAGCTTGGTGCCCCAAACCAATGAGCAGTTCTTC.